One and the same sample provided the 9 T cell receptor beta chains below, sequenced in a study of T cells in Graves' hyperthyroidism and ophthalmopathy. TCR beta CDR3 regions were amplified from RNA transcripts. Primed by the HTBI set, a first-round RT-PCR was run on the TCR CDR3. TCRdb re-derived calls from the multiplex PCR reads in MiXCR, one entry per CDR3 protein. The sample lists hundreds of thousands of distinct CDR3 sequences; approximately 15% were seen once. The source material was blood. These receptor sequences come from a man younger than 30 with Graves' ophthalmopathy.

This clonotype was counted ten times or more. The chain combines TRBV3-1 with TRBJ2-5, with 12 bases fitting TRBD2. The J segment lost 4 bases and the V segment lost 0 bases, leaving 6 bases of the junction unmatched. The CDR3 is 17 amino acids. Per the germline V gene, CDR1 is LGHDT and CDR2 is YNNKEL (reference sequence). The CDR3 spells CASSQDLAGGHGETQYF. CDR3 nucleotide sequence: TGTGCCAGCAGCCAAGATCTAGCGGGGGGGCATGGAGAGACCCAGTACTTC.

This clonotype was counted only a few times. The DNA of the CDR3 is TGTGCCAGCAGCTACCTGGGAGATGGCTACACCTTC. Translating gives CASSYLGDGYTF. This rearrangement joins TRBV5-4 to TRBJ1-2, with no clear D. The CDR3 contains 12 residues. The V gene lost 3 bases and the J gene lost 6 bases, with 9 bases spanning the gap. Germline V CDR1 and CDR2: SGHNT, YYREEE (reference sequence).

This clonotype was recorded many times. The CDR3 DNA follows: TGTGCCAGCAGCTTATTTCCAAGCGGGAGGACAGATACGCAGTATTTT. Translating it yields CASSLFPSGRTDTQYF. The rearrangement uses TRBV7-9 and TRBJ2-3, with TRBD2 matching over 9 bases. Germline V lookup: CDR1 SEHNR, CDR2 FQNEAQ (reference sequence). V was pared by 2 bases and J by 3 bases, with 6 bases of the junction left unmatched. The CDR3 is 16 amino acids.

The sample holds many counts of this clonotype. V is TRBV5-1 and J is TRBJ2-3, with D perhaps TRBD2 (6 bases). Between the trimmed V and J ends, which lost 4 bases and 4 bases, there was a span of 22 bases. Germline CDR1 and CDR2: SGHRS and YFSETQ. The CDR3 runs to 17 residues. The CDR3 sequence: CASSRGSTRDSADTQYF. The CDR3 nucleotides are TGCGCCAGCAGCCGAGGGAGTACGCGGGATAGTGCAGATACGCAGTATTTT.

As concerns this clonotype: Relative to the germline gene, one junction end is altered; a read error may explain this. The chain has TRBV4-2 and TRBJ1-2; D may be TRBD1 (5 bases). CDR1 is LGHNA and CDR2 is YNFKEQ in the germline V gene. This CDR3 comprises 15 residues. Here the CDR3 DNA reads TGTACCAGCAGCCAGATCCCTCCTGGGGCAGGAGGCTACACCTTC. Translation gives CTSSQIPPGAGGYTF.

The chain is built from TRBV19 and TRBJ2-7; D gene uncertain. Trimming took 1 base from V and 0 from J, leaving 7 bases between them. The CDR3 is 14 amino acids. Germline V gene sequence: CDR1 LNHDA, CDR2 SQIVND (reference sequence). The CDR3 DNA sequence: TGTGCCAGTAGTATAGCCCAGAGCTCCTACGAGCAGTACTTC. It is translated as CASSIAQSSYEQYF.

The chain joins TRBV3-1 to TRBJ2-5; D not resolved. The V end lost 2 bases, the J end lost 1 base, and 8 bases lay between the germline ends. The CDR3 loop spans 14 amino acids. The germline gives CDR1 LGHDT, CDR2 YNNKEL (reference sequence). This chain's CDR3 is CASSQLSPQETQYF. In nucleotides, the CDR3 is TGTGCCAGCAGCCAACTAAGTCCCCAAGAGACCCAGTACTTC.

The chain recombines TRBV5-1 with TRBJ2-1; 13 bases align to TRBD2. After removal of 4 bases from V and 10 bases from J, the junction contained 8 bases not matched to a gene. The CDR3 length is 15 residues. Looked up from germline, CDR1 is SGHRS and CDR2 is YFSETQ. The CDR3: CASSDGTSGIVEQFF. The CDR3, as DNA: TGCGCCAGCAGCGACGGGACTAGCGGGATTGTCGAGCAGTTCTTC.

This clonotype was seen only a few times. The CDR3 here is CASSLVSSGANVLTF. The DNA for the CDR3 is TGTGCCAGCTCCCTCGTTTCTTCTGGGGCCAACGTCCTGACTTTC. The V and J genes are TRBV18 and TRBJ2-6; D unclear. V dropped 6 bases and J dropped 1 base, with 10 bases sitting between them. The V gene's germline CDR1 is KGHSH and CDR2 LQKENI. The CDR3 is 15 amino acids.